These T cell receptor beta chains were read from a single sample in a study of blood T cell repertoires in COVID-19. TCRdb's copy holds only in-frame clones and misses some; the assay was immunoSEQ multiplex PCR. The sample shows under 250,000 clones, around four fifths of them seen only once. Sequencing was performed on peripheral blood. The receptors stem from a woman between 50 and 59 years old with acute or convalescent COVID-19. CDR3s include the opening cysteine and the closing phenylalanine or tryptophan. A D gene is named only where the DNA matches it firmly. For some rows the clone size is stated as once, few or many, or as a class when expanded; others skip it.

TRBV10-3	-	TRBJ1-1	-	CAITSQGNTEAFF	TGTGCCATCACCTCACAGGGGAACACTGAAGCTTTCTTT
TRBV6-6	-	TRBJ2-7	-	CASSYGQGISYEQYF	TGTGCCAGCAGTTACGGCCAGGGGATATCCTACGAGCAGTACTTC
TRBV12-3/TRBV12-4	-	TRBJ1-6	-	CASLYNLGSPLHF	TGTGCCAGCCTCTATAACCTAGGTTCACCCCTCCACTTT
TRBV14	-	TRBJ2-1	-	CASNGQGPYNEQFF	TGTGCCAGCAACGGCCAGGGGCCCTACAATGAGCAGTTCTTC
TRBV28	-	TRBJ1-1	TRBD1	CASTGDDRGQVF	TGTGCCAGCACCGGGGATGACAGGGGGCAGGTCTTT
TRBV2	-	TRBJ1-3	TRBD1	CASGGVSTGTHRGTIYF	TGTGCCAGCGGAGGGGTTTCGACAGGGACTCATAGAGGGACCATATATTTT
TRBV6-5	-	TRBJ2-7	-	CASSYRRTGYEQYF	TGTGCCAGCAGTTACCGCCGAACAGGGTACGAGCAGTACTTC
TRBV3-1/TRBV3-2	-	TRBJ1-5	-	CASSQGLYQPQHF	TGTGCCAGCAGCCAAGGTCTATATCAGCCCCAGCATTTT
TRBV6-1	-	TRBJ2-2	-	CASSDQSGGELFF	TGTGCCAGCAGTGATCAGTCTGGCGGGGAGCTGTTTTTT
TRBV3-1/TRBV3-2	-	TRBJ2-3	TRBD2	CASSHPLAEEGPDTQYF	TGTGCCAGCAGCCATCCCCTAGCGGAGGAGGGGCCAGATACGCAGTATTTT
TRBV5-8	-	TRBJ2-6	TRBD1	CASSLGQGGSGANVLTF	TGTGCCAGCAGCTTGGGACAGGGGGGCTCTGGGGCCAACGTCCTGACTTTC
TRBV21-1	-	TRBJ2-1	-	CASRGLGLAAMETEYNEQFF	TGTGCCAGCAGGGGACTAGGACTAGCGGCAATGGAGACAGAGTACAATGAGCAGTTCTTC
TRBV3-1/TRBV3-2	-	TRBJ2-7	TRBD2	CASSPLAGVSSSYEQYF	TGTGCCAGCAGCCCTCTAGCGGGCGTCTCTAGCTCCTACGAGCAGTACTTC
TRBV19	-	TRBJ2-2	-	CASSMRVDTGELFF	TGTGCCAGTAGTATGAGGGTCGACACCGGGGAGCTGTTTTTT
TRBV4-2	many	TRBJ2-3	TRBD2	CASSHRTSGSTDTQYF	TGTGCCAGCAGCCATCGGACTAGCGGGAGCACAGATACGCAGTATTTT
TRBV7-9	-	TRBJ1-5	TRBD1	CASSSGQGDQPQHF	TGTGCCAGCAGCTCTGGACAGGGAGATCAGCCCCAGCATTTT
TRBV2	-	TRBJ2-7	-	CASSDRGIHEQYF	TGTGCCAGCAGTGACAGGGGAATCCACGAGCAGTACTTC
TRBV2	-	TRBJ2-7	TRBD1	CASSSNRGSSYEQYF	TGTGCCAGCAGTTCCAACAGGGGAAGCTCCTACGAGCAGTACTTC
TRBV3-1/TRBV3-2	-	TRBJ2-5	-	CASSQDRRDSQYF	TGTGCCAGCAGCCAAGATCGTCGGGATAGTCAGTACTTC
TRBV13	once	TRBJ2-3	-	CASSLRRESITDTQYF	TGTGCCAGCAGCTTAAGGAGGGAGAGCATCACAGATACGCAGTATTTT
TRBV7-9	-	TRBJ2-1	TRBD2	CASSLAGIAGSSYNEQFF	TGTGCCAGCAGCTTAGCGGGTATAGCGGGCTCGAGCTACAATGAGCAGTTCTTC
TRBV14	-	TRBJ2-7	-	CASSRYDSVSYEQYF	TGTGCCAGCAGCCGATACGACTCGGTCTCCTACGAGCAGTACTTC
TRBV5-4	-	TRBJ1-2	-	CASSLDRYGYTF	TGTGCCAGCAGCTTGGACAGATATGGCTACACCTTC
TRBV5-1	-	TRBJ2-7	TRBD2	CASSKGLAGGEEQYF	TGCGCCAGCAGCAAGGGACTAGCGGGAGGGGAAGAGCAGTACTTC
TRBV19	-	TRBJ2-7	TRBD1	CASSFGQGGWEQYF	TGTGCCAGTAGTTTCGGACAGGGGGGCTGGGAGCAGTACTTC
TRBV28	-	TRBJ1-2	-	CASSFRSGYGYTF	TGTGCCAGCAGTTTTCGGTCCGGCTATGGCTACACCTTC
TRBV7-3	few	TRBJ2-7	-	CASSASGTAPYEQYF	TGTGCCAGCAGCGCCTCCGGGACTGCCCCCTACGAGCAGTACTTC
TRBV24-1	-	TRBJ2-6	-	CATQGSGANVLTF	TGTGCCACCCAGGGGTCTGGGGCCAACGTCCTGACTTTC
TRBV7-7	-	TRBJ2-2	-	CASSPRSSVFTGELFF	TGTGCCAGCAGCCCTCGGAGTAGCGTATTCACCGGGGAGCTGTTTTTT
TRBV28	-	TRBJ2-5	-	CASSDPRGLEETQYF	TGTGCCAGCAGTGACCCCAGGGGCCTGGAGGAGACCCAGTACTTC
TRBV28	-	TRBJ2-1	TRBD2	CASHTSGSFNEQFF	TGTGCCAGCCACACTAGCGGGAGTTTCAATGAGCAGTTCTTC
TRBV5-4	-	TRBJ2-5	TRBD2	CASSLRLAGGQETQYF	TGTGCCAGCAGCTTGCGGCTAGCGGGAGGGCAAGAGACCCAGTACTTC